Listed below are T cell receptor beta chains from one sample, sequenced in a study of cytomegalovirus exposure and HLA in healthy donors. Data came from immunoSEQ multiplex PCR; TCRdb stores just in-frame clones and leaves some out. Among approximately 92,000 clones, 60% to 80% were seen once, and the ten largest hold under 8.5%. Sequencing input: PBMCs. The receptors originated from a man between 60 and 75 years old in good health and CMV-seronegative. CDR3s include the opening cysteine and the closing phenylalanine or tryptophan. Each record gives: J gene, D gene, clone size, V gene, CDR3 DNA, CDR3 protein. The D gene is left open where the match is weak. Size is omitted from some rows. Given values are once, few, many or a class for expanded clones.

J: TRBJ1-1; D: TRBD1; size: -; V: TRBV5-1; DNA: TGCGCCACCTCCCGCGACGGACAGGGACAGGGCACTGAAGCTTTCTTT; CDR3: CATSRDGQGQGTEAFF
J: TRBJ2-3; D: TRBD2; size: -; V: TRBV7-2; DNA: TGTGCCAGCAGCTTAGAATTCTCGCGGGGGGCTGCTAGCACAGATACGCAGTATTTT; CDR3: CASSLEFSRGAASTDTQYF
J: TRBJ2-1; D: TRBD1; size: few; V: TRBV11-2; DNA: TGTGCCAGCAGCTTAGATGTCAGGGGGCGGTTTTACAATGAGCAGTTCTTC; CDR3: CASSLDVRGRFYNEQFF
J: TRBJ1-1; D: TRBD1; size: -; V: TRBV28; DNA: TGTGCCAGCAGTCTATACAGGGGGCTAGGGACTGAAGCTTTCTTT; CDR3: CASSLYRGLGTEAFF
J: TRBJ1-3; D: -; size: -; V: TRBV5-1; DNA: TGCGCCAGCAGCGGGCAGCACTCTGGAAACACCATATATTTT; CDR3: CASSGQHSGNTIYF
J: TRBJ2-1; D: -; size: -; V: TRBV7-8; DNA: TGTGCCAGCAGCACTACTAGCAGATTAAATGAGCAGTTCTTC; CDR3: CASSTTSRLNEQFF
J: TRBJ2-1; D: -; size: -; V: TRBV14; DNA: TGTGCCAGCAGCCAAGGTTTGGAGCGGGAGCAGTTCTTC; CDR3: CASSQGLEREQFF
J: TRBJ2-1; D: -; size: -; V: TRBV9; DNA: TGTGCCAGCAGCGTAGTACTCTCGGGGACCTACAATGAGCAGTTCTTC; CDR3: CASSVVLSGTYNEQFF
J: TRBJ2-5; D: -; size: -; V: TRBV29-1; DNA: TGCAGCGGCCGCTCCTCCAGAGAGACCCAGTACTTC; CDR3: CSGRSSRETQYF
J: TRBJ2-2; D: -; size: -; V: TRBV9; DNA: TGTGCCAGCAGCGGACCAGGTAGATCCGGGGAGCTGTTTTTT; CDR3: CASSGPGRSGELFF
J: TRBJ2-7; D: TRBD1; size: -; V: TRBV19; DNA: TGTGCCAGTAGTACGGGGACAGGGGGCTACGAGCAGTACTTC; CDR3: CASSTGTGGYEQYF
J: TRBJ1-4; D: -; size: -; V: TRBV11-2; DNA: TGTGCCAGCAGCACCGAGATTATGAATGAAAAACTGTTTTTT; CDR3: CASSTEIMNEKLFF
J: TRBJ2-7; D: TRBD2; size: -; V: TRBV5-1; DNA: TGCGCCAGCAGCTTGGGACTAGCGGGAGGGCCAGAGAGTTACGAGCAGTACTTC; CDR3: CASSLGLAGGPESYEQYF
J: TRBJ2-1; D: -; size: -; V: TRBV5-5; DNA: TGTGCCAGCAGCTTCGGGGGAAGGAGGAATGAGCAGTTCTTC; CDR3: CASSFGGRRNEQFF
J: TRBJ1-2; D: -; size: -; V: TRBV11-2; DNA: TGTGCCAGCAGCTTAGCTGGAGACTATGGCTACACCTTC; CDR3: CASSLAGDYGYTF
J: TRBJ2-5; D: TRBD2; size: -; V: TRBV28; DNA: TGTGCCAGCACCCTTTCCGGCCATCCCGGGGGGGGACACGCGTACCAAGAGACCCAGTACTTC; CDR3: CASTLSGHPGGGHAYQETQYF
J: TRBJ1-1; D: -; size: -; V: TRBV6-5; DNA: TGTGCCAGCAGTTATGGTTTCCGGGACTGGAACACTGAAGCTTTCTTT; CDR3: CASSYGFRDWNTEAFF
J: TRBJ2-2; D: -; size: -; V: TRBV5-1; DNA: TGCGCCAGCAGCTTGGACGGGACTGGAAACACCGGGGAGCTGTTTTTT; CDR3: CASSLDGTGNTGELFF
J: TRBJ2-3; D: TRBD2; size: -; V: TRBV9; DNA: TGTGCCAGCAGCGTAGAGGTTAGCGGGTCCGCTCCTGGACTCACAGATACGCAGTATTTT; CDR3: CASSVEVSGSAPGLTDTQYF
J: TRBJ2-7; D: -; size: once; V: TRBV21-1; DNA: TGTGCCAGCAGCAAAGCGCCTAGCGGGGGTTTTTACGAGCAGTACTTC; CDR3: CASSKAPSGGFYEQYF
J: TRBJ1-5; D: -; size: -; V: TRBV6-1; DNA: TGTGCCAGCAGCCAGGGGCGAGCAAGCAATCAGCCCCAGCATTTT; CDR3: CASSQGRASNQPQHF
J: TRBJ2-5; D: TRBD2; size: -; V: TRBV7-2; DNA: TGTGCCAGCAGCTTAGTCGTCGGGAGGACCGGTGGTTGGGAGACCCAGTACTTC; CDR3: CASSLVVGRTGGWETQYF
J: TRBJ2-3; D: TRBD2; size: -; V: TRBV4-3; DNA: TGCGCCAGCAGCCAGGGACTAGCGGGGTTGGGCACAGATACGCAGTATTTT; CDR3: CASSQGLAGLGTDTQYF
J: TRBJ2-3; D: -; size: few; V: TRBV10-2; DNA: TGCGCCAGCAGCCCCAATTTACGGACAGATACGCAGTATTTT; CDR3: CASSPNLRTDTQYF
J: TRBJ1-3; D: -; size: -; V: TRBV9; DNA: TGTGCCAGCAGCGTCATAGCAGGGTCTGGAAACACCATATATTTT; CDR3: CASSVIAGSGNTIYF
J: TRBJ2-3; D: -; size: -; V: TRBV11-3; DNA: TGTGCCAGCAGCAAACAGGGAATGGGAGATACGCAGTATTTT; CDR3: CASSKQGMGDTQYF
J: TRBJ2-1; D: TRBD2; size: -; V: TRBV6-6; DNA: TGTGCCAGCAGTAATGACGGACTAGTTGGGGGTGAGCAGTTCTTC; CDR3: CASSNDGLVGGEQFF
J: TRBJ2-2; D: TRBD2; size: few; V: TRBV25-1; DNA: TGTGCCAGCAGAGGGGCGGGGGGGCCCACCGGGGAGCTGTTTTTT; CDR3: CASRGAGGPTGELFF
J: TRBJ2-1; D: TRBD2; size: few; V: TRBV9; DNA: TGTGCCAGCAGCGTAGAACCGGGGGGGCCCTACAATGAGCAGTTCTTC; CDR3: CASSVEPGGPYNEQFF
J: TRBJ2-1; D: TRBD2; size: -; V: TRBV6-5; DNA: TGTGCCAGCAAGTTGGGAGGGGTCGACAATGAGCAGTTCTTC; CDR3: CASKLGGVDNEQFF
J: TRBJ1-2; D: -; size: many; V: TRBV6-6; DNA: TGTGCCAGCAGTTACTCCAGGGGCTACACCTTC; CDR3: CASSYSRGYTF
J: TRBJ1-2; D: -; size: -; V: TRBV4-3; DNA: TGCGCCAGCAGCGGCCGAGGAGGTCCAGCTAACTATGGCTACACCTTC; CDR3: CASSGRGGPANYGYTF
J: TRBJ2-7; D: TRBD1; size: -; V: TRBV5-1; DNA: TGCGCCAGCAGCTCTGGACAGGACTCCTACGAGCAGTACTTC; CDR3: CASSSGQDSYEQYF
J: TRBJ1-1; D: -; size: -; V: TRBV9; DNA: TGTGCCAGCAGCCTAGGGGGGCAGGGGAAGCCTGAAGCTTTCTTT; CDR3: CASSLGGQGKPEAFF
J: TRBJ2-3; D: -; size: -; V: TRBV7-9; DNA: TGTGCCAGCAGCTTACGCGGGGCCACGCAGTATTTT; CDR3: CASSLRGATQYF
J: TRBJ2-7; D: -; size: once; V: TRBV7-2; DNA: TGTGCCAGCAGCCTGCCGGGAACCTACGAGCAGTACTTC; CDR3: CASSLPGTYEQYF
J: TRBJ1-1; D: -; size: -; V: TRBV9; DNA: TGTGCCAGCAGCGCATCGGGGGTAGGAAGCACTGAAGCTTTCTTT; CDR3: CASSASGVGSTEAFF
J: TRBJ2-3; D: -; size: -; V: TRBV4-3; DNA: TGCGCCAGCAGCCAAGGACTTAAGAGCGCAGATACGCAGTATTTT; CDR3: CASSQGLKSADTQYF
J: TRBJ1-5; D: TRBD1; size: -; V: TRBV28; DNA: TGTGCCAGCTGGGGACAGGGGAGGCAGCCCCAGCATTTT; CDR3: CASWGQGRQPQHF
J: TRBJ1-1; D: -; size: -; V: TRBV30; DNA: TGTGCCTGGAGTCCGGGGAGCTCTGAAGCTTTCTTT; CDR3: CAWSPGSSEAFF
J: TRBJ2-1; D: TRBD2; size: few; V: TRBV5-1; DNA: TGCGCCAGCGCTAGCGGAGACGCTGACAATGAGCAGTTCTTC; CDR3: CASASGDADNEQFF
J: TRBJ1-1; D: -; size: -; V: TRBV19; DNA: TGTGCCAGTAGTATTGGGAGGGCAAACACTGAAGCTTTCTTT; CDR3: CASSIGRANTEAFF
J: TRBJ2-3; D: -; size: few; V: TRBV29-1; DNA: TGCAGCGTTGATGGGCAGGGGACAGATACGCAGTATTTT; CDR3: CSVDGQGTDTQYF
J: TRBJ2-7; D: TRBD1; size: -; V: TRBV14; DNA: TGTGCCAGCAGCCCCGGGACAGGGGGCGCCGAGCAGTACTTC; CDR3: CASSPGTGGAEQYF
J: TRBJ2-3; D: TRBD1; size: once; V: TRBV5-1; DNA: TGCGCCAGCAGTTTATACGCCGGGACAGGGGTTCCAGATACGCAGTATTTT; CDR3: CASSLYAGTGVPDTQYF
J: TRBJ1-2; D: TRBD1; size: -; V: TRBV11-2; DNA: TGTGCCAGCGGGGACAGGGTGACGGGTGGCTACACCTTC; CDR3: CASGDRVTGGYTF
J: TRBJ2-7; D: TRBD1; size: -; V: TRBV29-1; DNA: TGCAGCGTTGAAGTTGACAGGGGGTACGAGCAGTACTTC; CDR3: CSVEVDRGYEQYF
J: TRBJ1-4; D: TRBD1; size: few; V: TRBV11-2; DNA: TGTGCCAGCAGCTTAGGGACAGGTGCAAACTTTCTTAATGAAAAACTGTTTTTT; CDR3: CASSLGTGANFLNEKLFF
J: TRBJ1-4; D: TRBD1; size: -; V: TRBV7-2; DNA: TGTGCCAGCAGCTTAGTCCGGGCAGGGGGTGAAAAACTGTTTTTT; CDR3: CASSLVRAGGEKLFF
J: TRBJ1-2; D: -; size: -; V: TRBV30; DNA: TGTGCCTGGAGTGTTGGAGGAGATGGCTACACCTTC; CDR3: CAWSVGGDGYTF
J: TRBJ2-7; D: -; size: -; V: TRBV25-1; DNA: TGTGCCAGCAGTGAACCAGGGGGGCCATCCTACGAGCAGTACTTC; CDR3: CASSEPGGPSYEQYF
J: TRBJ2-3; D: TRBD2; size: -; V: TRBV6-5; DNA: TGTGCCAGCAGCCTTAGCGGGAGTAGTGCAGATACGCAGTATTTT; CDR3: CASSLSGSSADTQYF
J: TRBJ2-1; D: -; size: -; V: TRBV19; DNA: TGTGCCAGTAGTATTCGAGCCACGGGAGTGGACAATGAGCAGTTCTTC; CDR3: CASSIRATGVDNEQFF
J: TRBJ1-1; D: TRBD1; size: -; V: TRBV6-6; DNA: TGTGCCAGCAGGGGAGAGGGGGCCATCTACACTGAAGCTTTCTTT; CDR3: CASRGEGAIYTEAFF
J: TRBJ1-2; D: -; size: few; V: TRBV6-5; DNA: TGTGCCAGCAATAAGATCTCCTCGGACTATGGCTACACCTTC; CDR3: CASNKISSDYGYTF